A selection of T cell receptor beta chains follows, all from one sample in a study of T cells in localized non-small cell lung cancer. Data came from immunoSEQ multiplex PCR; TCRdb stores just in-frame clones and leaves some out. The sample shows about 25,000 clones, around 90% of them seen only once. The sample here was peripheral blood, taken before any cancer treatment. The receptors were gathered from a woman aged 35 to 69 with stage I lung adenocarcinoma. CDR3s include the opening cysteine and the closing phenylalanine or tryptophan. A D gene is named only where the DNA matches it firmly. Clone size is stated in some rows and not others, as once, few, many or a class when expanded.

TRBV27	TRBJ2-1	.	.	CASSRMGLNFGTYSSYNEQFF	TGTGCCAGCAGCCGAATGGGCCTAAATTTCGGGACTTACAGCTCCTACAATGAGCAGTTCTTC
TRBV5-6	TRBJ2-5	.	TRBD2	CASSLEWEREGRETQYF	TGTGCCAGCAGCTTGGAATGGGAGCGGGAGGGCCGGGAGACCCAGTACTTC
TRBV28	TRBJ1-2	.	TRBD1	CASSYPGTVRGYTF	TGTGCCAGCAGTTACCCCGGGACAGTTAGAGGCTACACCTTC
TRBV7-9	TRBJ2-1	.	.	CASSLVLARGEQFF	TGTGCCAGCAGCTTAGTCCTAGCTAGGGGTGAGCAGTTCTTC
TRBV5-1	TRBJ2-1	.	TRBD2	CASSLAGLAVSLISYNEQFF	TGCGCCAGCAGCTTGGCCGGACTAGCGGTTTCCCTTATCTCCTACAATGAGCAGTTCTTC
TRBV6-5	TRBJ2-7	.	.	CASTKAAGFSYEQYF	TGTGCCAGCACCAAAGCGGCGGGATTTAGTTACGAGCAGTACTTC
TRBV28	TRBJ1-4	.	.	CASSLYLRDGLFF	TGTGCCAGCAGTTTGTACTTGAGGGACGGTCTGTTTTTT
TRBV7-9	TRBJ1-1	.	TRBD1	CASSPKTGRDTEAFF	TGTGCCAGCAGCCCAAAGACAGGGAGGGACACTGAAGCTTTCTTT
TRBV28	TRBJ1-2	.	TRBD1	CASRRTGYGYTF	TGTGCCAGCAGGAGGACAGGCTATGGCTACACCTTC
TRBV4-1	TRBJ1-1	.	.	CASSQDAGKPFF	TGCGCCAGCAGCCAAGATGCGGGGAAGCCTTTCTTT
TRBV5-1	TRBJ2-7	.	.	CASSSQSASSGSQQYF	TGCGCCAGCAGCTCACAGTCGGCTAGCTCAGGGTCCCAGCAGTACTTC
TRBV30	TRBJ2-1	.	TRBD2	CAWSRTSGVYNEQFF	TGTGCCTGGAGTCGAACTAGCGGAGTTTACAATGAGCAGTTCTTC
TRBV5-1	TRBJ2-7	.	.	CASGRGNLYYEQYF	TGCGCCAGCGGCCGGGGAAACCTCTACTACGAGCAGTACTTC
TRBV5-6	TRBJ2-3	.	TRBD1	CASSSTGNTDTQYF	TGTGCCAGCAGCTCGACAGGGAACACAGATACGCAGTATTTT
TRBV18	TRBJ2-7	.	.	CASSPRDIAYEQYF	TGTGCCAGCTCACCCCGGGACATCGCCTACGAGCAGTACTTC
TRBV6-5	TRBJ2-1	.	.	CASRTPTRGEQFF	TGTGCCAGCAGAACCCCGACGCGAGGGGAGCAGTTCTTC
TRBV5-1	TRBJ2-1	.	.	CASSFRGGGSYNEQFF	TGCGCCAGCAGCTTCAGAGGGGGAGGCTCCTACAATGAGCAGTTCTTC
TRBV30	TRBJ2-7	.	.	CAWSVLSRGATYEQYF	TGTGCCTGGAGTGTACTATCAAGGGGAGCTACCTACGAGCAGTACTTC
TRBV11-2	TRBJ2-6	few	.	CASSSSRKDSSGANVLTF	TGTGCCAGCAGCTCGTCTCGTAAGGACTCATCTGGGGCCAACGTCCTGACTTTC
TRBV28	TRBJ2-7	.	TRBD2	CASSGASGTYEQYF	TGTGCCAGCAGTGGGGCTAGCGGGACCTACGAGCAGTACTTC
TRBV14	TRBJ2-2	.	.	CASSQVQAGELFF	TGTGCCAGCAGCCAAGTACAGGCAGGGGAGCTGTTTTTT
TRBV28	TRBJ2-1	.	.	CASTSGQSYNEQFF	TGTGCCAGCACATCGGGACAATCCTACAATGAGCAGTTCTTC
TRBV7-9	TRBJ1-3	.	.	CASSVVNTIYF	TGTGCCAGCAGCGTTGTAAACACCATATATTTT
TRBV6-4	TRBJ2-7	.	TRBD1	CASSAPRGPQEQYF	TGTGCCAGCAGTGCGCCCAGGGGGCCGCAAGAGCAGTACTTC
TRBV28	TRBJ2-7	.	.	CASRLEGRYYEQYF	TGTGCCAGCAGATTAGAGGGGAGGTACTACGAGCAGTACTTC
TRBV11-2	TRBJ2-7	.	.	CASSTSTRAYEQYF	TGTGCCAGCAGCACGAGCACCCGAGCCTACGAGCAGTACTTC
TRBV19	TRBJ1-5	.	.	CASSSGGGSNQPQHF	TGTGCCAGTAGTTCTGGCGGGGGGAGCAATCAGCCCCAGCATTTT
TRBV19	TRBJ2-7	.	.	CASIGAGLHEQYF	TGTGCCAGTATAGGAGCAGGGTTACACGAGCAGTACTTC
TRBV18	TRBJ2-7	.	.	CASSPYGSGDEQYF	TGTGCCAGCTCACCTTACGGGTCGGGGGACGAGCAGTACTTC
TRBV7-2	TRBJ2-7	.	.	CASSFPGIYEQYF	TGTGCCAGCAGCTTTCCGGGGATATACGAGCAGTACTTC
TRBV6-1	TRBJ1-2	.	.	CASSVHPGPRNYGYTF	TGTGCCAGCAGTGTACACCCGGGACCGCGAAACTATGGCTACACCTTC
TRBV29-1	TRBJ2-3	.	.	CSVAGRVGGDTQYF	TGCAGCGTTGCAGGGCGGGTGGGGGGAGATACGCAGTATTTT
TRBV7-9	TRBJ2-3	.	TRBD1	CASSFFGTGDTDTQYF	TGTGCCAGCAGCTTTTTCGGGACAGGGGATACAGATACGCAGTATTTT
TRBV4-1	TRBJ2-3	.	.	CASSQVPSRTDTQYF	TGCGCCAGCAGCCAAGTTCCCTCACGCACAGATACGCAGTATTTT
TRBV11-2	TRBJ1-1	few	.	CASSFLQGNTEAFF	TGTGCCAGCAGCTTCCTCCAGGGGAACACTGAAGCTTTCTTT
TRBV25-1	TRBJ1-1	once	TRBD1	CASSDRDRGMAFF	TGTGCCAGCAGTGACCGGGACAGGGGGATGGCTTTCTTT
TRBV27	TRBJ1-1	.	TRBD1	CASSFLGTANTEAFF	TGTGCCAGCAGTTTCCTTGGGACAGCGAACACTGAAGCTTTCTTT